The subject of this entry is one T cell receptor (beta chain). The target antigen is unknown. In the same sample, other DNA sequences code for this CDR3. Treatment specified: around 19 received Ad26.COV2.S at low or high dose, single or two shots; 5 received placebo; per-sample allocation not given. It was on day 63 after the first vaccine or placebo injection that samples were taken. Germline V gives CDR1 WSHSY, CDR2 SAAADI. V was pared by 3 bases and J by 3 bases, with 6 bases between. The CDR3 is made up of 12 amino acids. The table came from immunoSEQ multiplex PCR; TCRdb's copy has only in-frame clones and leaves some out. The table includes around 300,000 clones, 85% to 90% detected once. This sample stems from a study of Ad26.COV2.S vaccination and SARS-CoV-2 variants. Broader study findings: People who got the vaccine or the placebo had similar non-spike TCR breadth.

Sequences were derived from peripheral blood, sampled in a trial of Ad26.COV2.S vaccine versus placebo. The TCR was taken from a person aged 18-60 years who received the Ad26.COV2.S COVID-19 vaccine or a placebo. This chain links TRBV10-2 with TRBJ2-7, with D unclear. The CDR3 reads CASSEKGYEQYF. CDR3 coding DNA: TGCGCCAGCAGTGAAAAGGGCTACGAGCAGTACTTC.